The text below deals with one T cell receptor (beta chain). This table comes from immunoSEQ multiplex PCR, and its TCRdb copy is limited to in-frame clones, with some not included. The sample lists roughly 12,000 clones, about 94% seen once, with roughly 6.7% in the top ten. This sample stems from a study of technical replicates of blood from several donors. Material for sequencing was PBMCs. This receptor was identified in a human donor in good health.

The CDR3 protein is CASILTGAGTEAFF. CDR3 DNA: TGTGCCAGTATCCTGACAGGGGCGGGCACTGAAGCTTTCTTT. This rearrangement joins TRBV19 to TRBJ1-1, with TRBD1 identical over 8 bases. With V trimmed by 7 bases and J by 4 bases, 8 bases remained unmatched. CDR3 length: 14 residues. The germline V gene has CDR1 LNHDA and CDR2 SQIVND (reference sequence).